The entry below describes one T cell receptor (beta chain). Measured with immunoSEQ multiplex PCR; TCRdb has only the in-frame clones, and not every one. The repertoire consists of tens of thousands of clones, with 87% occurring once and the leading ten covering more than 3%. These data belong to a study of control samples from healthy donors and cancer patients. Germline values: CDR1 SNHLY, CDR2 FYNNEI. The CDR3 sequence is 14 residues long. V lost 6 bases and J lost 0, with 9 bases in between. The V and J genes are TRBV2 and TRBJ2-1; possibly TRBD1 for D (6 bases). The source material was blood. This sequence was found in a woman in her forties or fifties in good health. DNA of the CDR3: TGTGCCAGCAGAGGGGGTAGCTCCTACAATGAGCAGTTCTTC. It is translated as CASRGGSSYNEQFF.